Each of the 18 T cell receptor beta chains below was sequenced from the same sample in a study of early T cells in non-severe SARS-CoV-2 infection. TCRdb recomputed calls from the 5' RACE reads with MiXCR, one row per CDR3 protein. The table shows tens of thousands of distinct CDR3 sequences, with around 13% occurring only once. Sequenced sample: whole blood. All receptors come from an adult who was a healthcare worker with PCR-confirmed SARS-CoV-2 infection or an uninfected control (not recorded which).

V usage is TRBV7-9 and J usage is TRBJ1-3; TRBD1 agrees at 8 bases. The CDR3 sequence is 18 residues long. The germline V gene encodes CDR1 SEHNR and CDR2 FQNEAQ (reference sequence). After removal of 5 bases from V and 0 bases from J, the junction contained 12 bases not matched to a gene. The CDR3 DNA follows: TGTGCCAGCAGCCGGACAGGGAACTATTTCAGCTCTGGAAACACCATATATTTT. Translating it yields CASSRTGNYFSSGNTIYF.

This clonotype was recorded many times. The chain recombines TRBV6-2 or TRBV6-3 with TRBJ1-1; D is possibly TRBD1 (5 bases). The V gene lost 3 bases and the J gene lost 0 bases, with 14 bases spanning the gap. CDR3 size: 16 residues. CDR1 and CDR2 (germline): MNHEY, SVGEGT. As DNA, the CDR3 is TGTGCCAGCAGTTATGGGCCCAGGGAACTGAACACTGAAGCTTTCTTT. As protein: CASSYGPRELNTEAFF.

V gene TRBV28 combines with J gene TRBJ2-1, with 9 bases fitting TRBD2. This CDR3 is 15 amino acids long. The ends lost 6 bases at V and 9 bases at J; junction bases unmatched: 12. In germline, CDR1 is MDHEN, CDR2 SYDVKM. CDR3: CASRPGGASGTEQFF. CDR3 sequence (DNA): TGTGCCAGCAGGCCAGGTGGCGCTAGCGGGACTGAGCAGTTCTTC.

The J gene is TRBJ1-5, the V gene TRBV12-3 or TRBV12-4, with 10 bases matching TRBD1. After removal of 3 bases from V and 5 bases from J, the junction contained 4 bases not matched to a gene. The CDR3 has 15 amino acids. The CDR3 DNA is TGTGCCAGCAGTTTCGATGGACAGGGGGATCAGCCCCAGCATTTT. This encodes CASSFDGQGDQPQHF.

This clonotype was found many times. The J gene is TRBJ1-6, the V gene TRBV27, with D possibly TRBD1 on 6 matching bases. V was shortened by 5 bases and J by 8 bases, with 13 bases between the two germline ends. The V gene's germline CDR1 is MNHEY and CDR2 SMNVEV (reference sequence). This CDR3 comprises 14 residues. CDR3 nucleotides: TGTGCCAGCAGTGTCCAGGGGCATGATTCACCCCTCCACTTT. Translating gives CASSVQGHDSPLHF.

In its sample, this clonotype was seen many times. The chain has TRBV11-1 and TRBJ2-3, with D perhaps matching TRBD1 or TRBD2 (5 bases each). The CDR3 has 15 residues. Trimming took off 5 bases at V and 10 bases at J, with 22 bases between the two ends. From germline, CDR1 is SGHAT and CDR2 FQDESV (reference sequence). CDR3 nucleotide sequence: TGTGCCAGCAGCCACGACGGGGACGTCCCCTTCTCGCAGTATTTT. This translates into CASSHDGDVPFSQYF.

This clonotype was counted a few times. This sequence joins TRBV5-4 and TRBJ2-7, with D tentatively TRBD1 (6 bases). V was shortened by 2 bases and J by 6 bases, with 15 bases between the two germline ends. Per the germline V gene, CDR1 is SGHNT and CDR2 is YYREEE (reference sequence). The CDR3 covers 14 residues. CDR3 sequence (DNA): TGTGCCAGCAGCTTAGGATCAGGGGAGATCGAGCAGTACTTC. Its translation: CASSLGSGEIEQYF.

This rearrangement joins TRBV6-1 to TRBJ2-4, with D unclear. V was clipped by 6 bases and J by 5 bases, with 11 bases between them. The CDR3 contains 13 residues. The germline V gene encodes CDR1 MNHNS and CDR2 SASEGT. Written as DNA, the CDR3 is TGTGCCAGCAGGCTAGGGTCACAAAACATTCAGTACTTC. It is translated as CASRLGSQNIQYF.

This clonotype occurred many times. CDR3 amino acids: CASSLGGKNIQYF. The CDR3 nucleotides read TGTGCCAGCAGTTTAGGGGGGAAAAACATTCAGTACTTC. The V and J genes are TRBV12-3 or TRBV12-4 and TRBJ2-4; TRBD1 or TRBD2 may be the D gene (5 bases each). V was pared by 1 base and J by 4 bases, with 5 bases between. This CDR3 region has 13 residues.

This clonotype showed up many times. The V call is TRBV29-1, the J call TRBJ2-7, with D perhaps TRBD1 (7 bases). This CDR3 region has 12 residues. The germline CDR1 and CDR2 sequences are SQVTM and ANQGSEA. V lost 7 bases, J lost 6 bases, and 16 bases lay in between. DNA for the CDR3: TGCAGCGGGTCGAGACAGGGAGGCGAGCAGTACTTC. It specifies CSGSRQGGEQYF.

This clonotype turned up a few times. J is TRBJ2-5 and V is TRBV20-1, with D maybe TRBD1 (5 bases). This CDR3 comprises 14 residues. Trimming removed 2 bases from V and 3 bases from J, with 13 bases in between. The germline CDR1 and CDR2 sequences are DFQATT and SNEGSKA (reference sequence). CDR3 DNA sequence: TGCAGTGCTAGATCAGGGTTCTCTAAAGAGACCCAGTACTTC. It yields the protein CSARSGFSKETQYF.

This clonotype was seen only a few times. This chain uses TRBV4-1 with TRBJ2-3, with D possibly TRBD2 on 6 matching bases. Deletions cut 1 base from V and 2 bases from J, with 10 bases between. CDR1 and CDR2 (germline): MGHRA, YSYEKL. The CDR3 totals 15 residues. The CDR3 DNA follows: TGCGCCAGCAGCCAAGTGGGACTGTACACAGATACGCAGTATTTT. Protein product: CASSQVGLYTDTQYF.

In its sample, this clonotype was seen a few times. V gene TRBV5-1 combines with J gene TRBJ1-4, with 8 bases identical to TRBD1. Germline CDR1 reads SGHRS; CDR2 reads YFSETQ. V gave up 4 bases and J gave up 4 bases; unmatched junction bases: 6. The CDR3 sequence is 15 residues long. This CDR3 is CASSTRQGINEKLFF. The CDR3, as DNA: TGCGCCAGCAGCACTAGACAGGGGATTAATGAAAAACTGTTTTTT.

The table lists this clonotype with a few counts. The chain employs TRBV18 and TRBJ1-6; D is possibly TRBD1 (6 bases). CDR1 and CDR2 from the germline V gene are KGHSH and LQKENI. This CDR3 region has 14 residues. Trimming took off 5 bases at V and 8 bases at J, with 13 bases between the two ends. The CDR3 sequence: CASSDRDTDSPLHF. The CDR3 coding sequence is TGTGCCAGCTCAGACCGGGACACGGATTCACCCCTCCACTTT.

The genes are TRBV20-1 and TRBJ1-2; no clear D. CDR3 length: 13 amino acids. V was pared by 3 bases and J by 4 bases, with 12 bases between. The germline gives CDR1 DFQATT, CDR2 SNEGSKA (reference sequence). CDR3 nucleotide sequence: TGCAGTGCTAGCCTATTCAGTGGCTATGGCTACACCTTC. Protein product: CSASLFSGYGYTF.

This clonotype was seen more than once but under ten times. CDR3 residues: CASRRQGAGANVLTF. In DNA, the CDR3 is TGTGCCAGCAGACGTCAGGGGGCTGGGGCCAACGTCCTGACTTTC. This rearrangement joins TRBV6-2 or TRBV6-3 to TRBJ2-6; 7 bases align to TRBD1. V gave up 6 bases and J gave up 2 bases; unmatched junction bases: 4. Looked up from germline, CDR1 is MNHEY and CDR2 is SVGEGT. This CDR3 region has 15 residues.

This clonotype was picked up one time. The chain combines TRBV7-2 with TRBJ2-7; D is possibly TRBD2 (7 bases). This CDR3 region has 16 residues. The germline CDR1 and CDR2 sequences are SGHTA and FQGNSA. V was shortened by 5 bases and J by 0 bases, with 17 bases between the two germline ends. The CDR3 spells CASSIGPGGPSYEQYF. CDR3 DNA: TGTGCCAGCAGCATAGGCCCCGGGGGGCCCTCCTACGAGCAGTACTTC.

The chain is built from TRBV27 and TRBJ2-3; TRBD2 matches at 11 bases. Germline V gives CDR1 MNHEY, CDR2 SMNVEV (reference sequence). This CDR3 spans 16 amino acids. V lost 2 bases and J lost 4; bases outside the gene matches: 5. Here the CDR3 DNA reads TGTGCCAGCAGTTTAGAGGCTAGCGGGGGGCCAGATACGCAGTATTTT. This encodes CASSLEASGGPDTQYF.